What follows are 3 T cell receptor beta chains derived from one specimen sequenced in a study of blood T cell repertoires in COVID-19. The method was immunoSEQ multiplex PCR; TCRdb's version includes in-frame clones alone and lacks a portion of them. The top ten hold approximately 0.96% of the sample, which has 380,000 or so clones, around 87% seen once. The sample comprised PBMCs or T cells enriched from blood (not recorded which). These receptors all come from a woman aged 25 to 39 with acute COVID-19.

This chain links TRBV5-1 with TRBJ2-7; D is possibly TRBD1 (5 bases). The length of the CDR3 is 13 residues. V shed 0 bases and J shed 5 bases, with 9 bases lying between them. Germline V gives CDR1 SGHRS, CDR2 YFSETQ. The CDR3 DNA follows: TGCGCCAGCAGCTTGGCCAGGGCTAACGAGCAGTACTTC. Translated, it gives CASSLARANEQYF. Using reference TRBV5-1 and TRBJ2-7 for the parts outside the CDR3, the full variable domain is KAGVTQTPRYLIKTRGQQVTLSCSPISGHRSVSWYQQTPGQGLQFLFEYFSETQRNKGNFPGRFSGRQFSNSRSEMNVSTLELGDSALYLCASSLARANEQYFGPGTRLTVT.

The genes are TRBV6-6 and TRBJ1-3, with 7 bases identical to TRBD1. The CDR3 has 17 amino acids. Germline CDR1 and CDR2: MNHNY and SVGAGI (reference sequence). Trimming took 5 bases from V and 0 from J; bases not matched to a gene: 10. CDR3 amino acids: CASSRRQGTGSGNTIYF. The CDR3 DNA reads TGTGCCAGCAGTCGGAGACAGGGAACGGGCTCTGGAAACACCATATATTTT.

This clone was seen more than once but under ten times. The chain has TRBV20-1 and TRBJ1-1; 7 positions match TRBD1. There are 11 residues in the CDR3. The germline gives CDR1 DFQATT, CDR2 SNEGSKA (reference sequence). J gave up 14 bases and V 1 base, and 7 bases lay outside the gene matches. The CDR3 loop reads CSARAPGQSFF. CDR3 coding DNA: TGCAGTGCTAGAGCTCCGGGACAGTCCTTCTTT.